This T cell receptor (beta chain) is from a study of PD-L1 blockade in urothelial cancer. As for the study in general: Twenty-five of the 29 patients were men with bladder-origin urothelial cancer. Median T cell yield from blood was roughly 140,000. Blood analysis was done at 3 weeks (second dose) and 6 weeks after treatment began.

The CDR3 is made up of 14 amino acids. V trimming: 1 base; J trimming: 4 bases; junction bases outside the gene matches: 3. Germline V gene lookup returns CDR1 SEHNR and CDR2 FQNEAQ (reference sequence). Every patient provided from 1 to 8 samples, collected pretreatment and on-treatment. Profiled with immunoSEQ multiplex PCR; TCRdb holds only in-frame clones, not every one. This sample carries about 30,000 clones, around 87% of them seen once, and the ten largest clones take more than 3%. The sequenced sample was PBMCs, obtained around atezolizumab (anti-PD-L1) treatment. The genes are TRBV7-9 and TRBJ1-2; TRBD1 matches 7 bases. The sequence came from a man aged 45-65 years with urothelial cancer. The CDR3 DNA follows: TGTGCCAGCAGCTTAGGAGGGGGCGGCTATGGCTACACCTTC. Translation: CASSLGGGGYGYTF.